The present T cell receptor (beta chain) was sequenced within a study of T cell responses to AZD1222 COVID-19 vaccine. Study details: Investigators merged groups given second doses at roughly 4 or roughly 12 weeks.

Generated by immunoSEQ multiplex PCR, the TCRdb table keeps only in-frame clones and is missing some. In the table there are around 150,000 clones, roughly 92% of which are singletons. Overall study findings and caveats: Epitopes outside B.1.351 and B.1.1.7 mutated regions reportedly drew nearly half of spike TCRs. The sample set comprised mostly white British donors with more females, and clonal diversity was possibly underestimated. After the peak T cell response, and only then, were repertoires sampled.

About this clone itself: The antigen remains unidentified.

V lost 7 bases to trimming and J lost 6 bases, with 15 bases between them. The CDR3 covers 13 residues. CDR1 and CDR2 from the germline V gene are MNHEY and SVGAGI. This clonotype was obtained from an adult in good health. V gene TRBV6-5 combines with J gene TRBJ1-2; TRBD1 might be the D (6 bases). This sample comprised peripheral blood, obtained on day 0 of AZD1222 vaccination. This chain's CDR3 is CASIKDSTDGYTF. In DNA, the CDR3 is TGTGCCAGCATCAAGGACAGCACGGATGGCTACACCTTC.